This TCR beta chain was captured by sequencing in a study of OX40 agonist ivuxolimab in advanced cancers. Study-wide results and caveats: Low normalized T-cell clonal expansion was also seen in some nonresponders. Clonal expansion was among the lowest in partial responders at 0.1-3.0 mg/kg, especially CD8+.

Some clones are missing from TCRdb's copy, which holds only in-frame ones; the method was immunoSEQ multiplex PCR. The sample lists roughly 76,000 clones, 92% occurring once. V was trimmed by 1 base and J by 1 base, leaving 8 bases between them. Germline V lookup: CDR1 GTSNPN, CDR2 SVGIG (reference sequence). The CDR3 consists of 13 residues. This clone was counted once. The target antigen is unknown. This chain connects TRBV30 to TRBJ2-7; D unclear. The clonotype comes from an adult with an advanced solid tumor such as melanoma, head and neck, liver or kidney cancer. The input for sequencing was CD4+ or CD8+ T cells sorted from blood, taken in a trial of the OX40 agonist ivuxolimab. The CDR3 nucleotides are TGTGCCTGGAGTGCGGCGGCGTCCTACGAGCAGTACTTC. It specifies CAWSAAASYEQYF.